Below are 3 T cell receptor beta chains sequenced from a single sample in a study of control samples from healthy donors and cancer patients (dated by TCRdb to about 2020). Receptor libraries were prepared by the immunoSEQ multiplex PCR assay. This immuneACCESS table, as held by TCRdb, lists in-frame sequences with V and J called but not all clones. Of the missing ones, under half trace to an unresolved V gene in checked studies; the others have no known cause. In all, the sample holds 150,000 to 200,000 clones, and 90% to 95% of those were seen once. Clones ranked in the top ten supply roughly 0.64% of the sample. Sequencing was carried out using blood. The receptor source for this set is a woman aged 25 to 39 in good health.

The chain recombines TRBV7-2 with TRBJ2-1; 13 bases agree with TRBD2. The CDR3 runs 17 residues. CDR1 SGHTA and CDR2 FQGNSA come from the germline V gene. V was pared by 5 bases and J by 4 bases, with 8 bases of the junction left unmatched. The DNA for the CDR3 is TGTGCCAGCAGCCCCTCGACTAGCGGGAGGTTATACAATGAGCAGTTCTTC. The encoded protein is CASSPSTSGRLYNEQFF.

The V call is TRBV4-1, the J call TRBJ2-7; 15 bases are shared with TRBD2. Germline V gives CDR1 MGHRA, CDR2 YSYEKL. The J segment lost 2 bases and the V segment lost 4 bases, leaving 0 bases of the junction unmatched. This CDR3 region has 15 residues. This chain's CDR3 is CASSRTSGGAYEQYF. The CDR3 DNA reads TGCGCCAGCAGCCGGACTAGCGGGGGGGCCTACGAGCAGTACTTC.

The chain employs TRBV19 and TRBJ1-2; 10 bases match TRBD1. Germline V gene sequence: CDR1 LNHDA, CDR2 SQIVND (reference sequence). This CDR3 has 14 residues. J was trimmed by 3 bases and V by 6 bases; bases with no gene match: 4. CDR3 in DNA: TGTGCCAGTAGCGCCGGGACAGGGGACTATGGCTACACCTTC. Translating it yields CASSAGTGDYGYTF.